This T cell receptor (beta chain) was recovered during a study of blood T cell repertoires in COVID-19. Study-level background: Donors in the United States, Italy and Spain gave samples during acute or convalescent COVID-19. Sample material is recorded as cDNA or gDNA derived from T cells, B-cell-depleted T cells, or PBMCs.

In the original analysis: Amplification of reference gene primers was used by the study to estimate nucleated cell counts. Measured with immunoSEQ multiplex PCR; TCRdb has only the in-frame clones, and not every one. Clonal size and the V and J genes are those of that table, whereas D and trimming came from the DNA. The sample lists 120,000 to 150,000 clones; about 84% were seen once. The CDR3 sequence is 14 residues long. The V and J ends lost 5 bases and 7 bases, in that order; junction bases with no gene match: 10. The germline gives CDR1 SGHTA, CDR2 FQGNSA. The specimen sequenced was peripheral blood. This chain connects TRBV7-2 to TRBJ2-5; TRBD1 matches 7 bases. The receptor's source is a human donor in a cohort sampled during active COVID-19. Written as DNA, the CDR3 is TGTGCCAGCAGCCTCAGACAGGGTATGGGGACCCAGTACTTC. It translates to CASSLRQGMGTQYF.